A selection of T cell receptor beta chains follows, all from one sample in a study of T cell repertoires in cytomegalovirus infection. TCRdb called the reads again in MiXCR, with one record for every CDR3 protein. The repertoire holds hundreds of thousands of distinct CDR3 sequences, with 15% to 20% as singletons. The sequenced sample was PBMCs. All receptors derive from a human donor in good health (CMV status not recorded). Some clones in this sample may be carry-over from other donors' samples. Each CDR3 is given with its conserved first and last residue. The D gene is left open where the match is weak. Clone size is stated in some rows and not others, as once, few, many or a class when expanded.

clone_size: -
d_call: TRBD1
j_call: TRBJ1-1
v_call: TRBV14
cdr3_aa: CASSPRQGWPSEAFF
cdr3_nt: TGTGCCAGCAGCCCCAGACAGGGGTGGCCATCTGAAGCTTTCTTT

clone_size: many
d_call: -
j_call: TRBJ2-4
v_call: TRBV7-2
cdr3_aa: CASSLGQGEGYIQYF
cdr3_nt: TGTGCCAGCAGCTTAGGTCAGGGAGAGGGGTACATTCAGTACTTC

clone_size: few
d_call: TRBD1
j_call: TRBJ1-4
v_call: TRBV20-1
cdr3_aa: CSARNQGANEKLFF
cdr3_nt: TGCAGTGCCCGGAATCAGGGGGCGAATGAAAAACTGTTTTTT

clone_size: many
d_call: -
j_call: TRBJ1-5
v_call: TRBV7-8
cdr3_aa: CASSLAHAQKPQHF
cdr3_nt: TGTGCCAGCAGCTTAGCGCACGCACAGAAGCCCCAGCATTTT

clone_size: many
d_call: TRBD1
j_call: TRBJ1-1
v_call: TRBV10-3
cdr3_aa: CAIGQTGGWTEAFF
cdr3_nt: TGTGCCATCGGCCAGACAGGGGGCTGGACTGAAGCTTTCTTT

clone_size: -
d_call: TRBD2
j_call: TRBJ2-3
v_call: TRBV6-2/TRBV6-3
cdr3_aa: CASSSFSRGGTDTQYF
cdr3_nt: TGTGCCAGCAGTTCCTTTTCGCGGGGGGGCACAGATACGCAGTATTTT

clone_size: many
d_call: TRBD1
j_call: TRBJ2-1
v_call: TRBV7-9
cdr3_aa: CASSSWTGEEFF
cdr3_nt: TGTGCCAGCAGCTCGTGGACAGGGGAAGAGTTCTTC

clone_size: few
d_call: TRBD1
j_call: TRBJ1-4
v_call: TRBV7-2
cdr3_aa: CASSVQRGLKEKLFF
cdr3_nt: TGTGCCAGCAGCGTCCAGAGGGGGCTAAAAGAAAAACTGTTTTTT

clone_size: -
d_call: -
j_call: TRBJ2-3
v_call: TRBV6-1
cdr3_aa: CASSEVLGLTTDTQYF
cdr3_nt: TGTGCCAGCAGTGAAGTTTTGGGACTCACCACAGATACGCAGTATTTT

clone_size: -
d_call: -
j_call: TRBJ2-1
v_call: TRBV6-2/TRBV6-3
cdr3_aa: CAVFPGTGSNEQFF
cdr3_nt: TGTGCCGTATTTCCCGGGACTGGTTCCAATGAGCAGTTCTTC

clone_size: once
d_call: -
j_call: TRBJ2-5
v_call: TRBV20-1
cdr3_aa: CSARDESIQETQYF
cdr3_nt: TGCAGTGCTAGAGATGAGAGTATCCAAGAGACCCAGTACTTC

clone_size: many
d_call: -
j_call: TRBJ2-3
v_call: TRBV12-3/TRBV12-4
cdr3_aa: CASSFGQGPDTQYF
cdr3_nt: TGTGCCAGCAGTTTCGGGCAGGGCCCAGATACGCAGTATTTT

clone_size: -
d_call: -
j_call: TRBJ1-6
v_call: TRBV10-3
cdr3_aa: CAISETGYDNSPLHF
cdr3_nt: TGTGCCATCAGTGAAACAGGGTATGATAATTCACCCCTCCACTTT

clone_size: many
d_call: TRBD2
j_call: TRBJ2-7
v_call: TRBV12-3/TRBV12-4
cdr3_aa: CASSLWAGGFYEQYF
cdr3_nt: TGTGCCAGCAGTTTATGGGCGGGAGGGTTCTACGAGCAGTACTTC

clone_size: -
d_call: TRBD2
j_call: TRBJ2-3
v_call: TRBV20-1
cdr3_aa: CSASLLFLAGGTADTQYF
cdr3_nt: TGCAGTGCTAGCCTTTTATTTCTAGCGGGGGGGACCGCAGATACGCAGTATTTT

clone_size: many
d_call: -
j_call: TRBJ1-1
v_call: TRBV7-9
cdr3_aa: CASRAFGVRTTEAFF
cdr3_nt: TGTGCCAGCAGGGCTTTCGGGGTCAGAACCACTGAAGCTTTCTTT

clone_size: -
d_call: TRBD2
j_call: TRBJ2-5
v_call: TRBV20-1
cdr3_aa: CSARDAGGAGETQYF
cdr3_nt: TGCAGTGCTAGAGATGCCGGGGGGGCCGGGGAGACCCAGTACTTC

clone_size: many
d_call: -
j_call: TRBJ1-1
v_call: TRBV4-1
cdr3_aa: CASSQDTIGEAFF
cdr3_nt: TGCGCCAGCAGCCAAGATACGATCGGTGAAGCTTTCTTT

clone_size: many
d_call: TRBD1
j_call: TRBJ2-7
v_call: TRBV4-3
cdr3_aa: CASSQVMDRGLHEQYF
cdr3_nt: TGCGCCAGCAGCCAGGTTATGGACAGGGGCCTCCACGAGCAGTACTTC

clone_size: many
d_call: TRBD2
j_call: TRBJ2-1
v_call: TRBV20-1
cdr3_aa: CSAKRLAGWDEQFF
cdr3_nt: TGCAGTGCTAAGAGGCTAGCGGGGTGGGATGAGCAGTTCTTC

clone_size: few
d_call: -
j_call: TRBJ1-6
v_call: TRBV28
cdr3_aa: CASSWETHNSPLHF
cdr3_nt: TGTGCCAGCAGTTGGGAGACTCATAATTCACCCCTCCACTTT

clone_size: -
d_call: -
j_call: TRBJ1-2
v_call: TRBV20-1
cdr3_aa: CSARVAGGHGYTF
cdr3_nt: TGCAGTGCTAGAGTTGCGGGGGGGCATGGCTACACCTTC

clone_size: -
d_call: -
j_call: TRBJ2-6
v_call: TRBV28
cdr3_aa: CATKDGGDSGANVLTF
cdr3_nt: TGTGCCACCAAGGACGGCGGGGACTCTGGGGCCAACGTCCTGACTTTC

clone_size: -
d_call: -
j_call: TRBJ1-5
v_call: TRBV6-2/TRBV6-3
cdr3_aa: CASTGTGFNQPQHF
cdr3_nt: TGTGCCAGCACCGGAACAGGCTTCAATCAGCCCCAGCATTTT

clone_size: -
d_call: -
j_call: TRBJ1-2
v_call: TRBV20-1
cdr3_aa: CSAQNTGSFNYGYTF
cdr3_nt: TGCAGTGCCCAAAACACAGGGTCTTTTAACTATGGCTACACCTTC

clone_size: -
d_call: TRBD1
j_call: TRBJ1-5
v_call: TRBV19
cdr3_aa: CASSIVGTGGQPQHF
cdr3_nt: TGTGCCAGTAGTATAGTAGGGACAGGGGGTCAGCCCCAGCATTTT

clone_size: -
d_call: -
j_call: TRBJ1-1
v_call: TRBV13
cdr3_aa: CASSPLGRWGTEAFF
cdr3_nt: TGTGCCAGCAGCCCGCTGGGACGCTGGGGCACTGAAGCTTTCTTT